This T cell receptor beta chain was profiled in a study of T cell responses to AZD1222 COVID-19 vaccine. As regards this clone: Its antigen is unknown.

Regarding the study as a whole: Females made up more of the donors, who were largely white British, and clonal diversity may have come out too low. Mapped onto spike, vaccine-associated CD4 TCRs spanned it and were dominant at 160-218 and 743-854. Just six or seven AZD1222 recipients tested seropositive at baseline.

Clones were sequenced by immunoSEQ multiplex PCR, and TCRdb holds only the in-frame ones, with some missing. Seen here are around 150,000 clones, roughly 94% observed once, and the top ten hold 0.64%. V gave up 5 bases and J gave up 9 bases; unmatched junction bases: 7. CDR1 and CDR2 from the germline V gene are LNHDA and SQIVND (reference sequence). The CDR3 is 15 residues long. This chain joins TRBV19 and TRBJ1-6, with 10 bases identical to TRBD1. The receptor comes from an adult in good health. The specimen was peripheral blood, collected on day 0 of AZD1222 vaccination. The CDR3 bases are TGTGCCAGTAGTGGGGACAGGGGACTGCTTTCACCCCTCCACTTT. Protein product: CASSGDRGLLSPLHF.